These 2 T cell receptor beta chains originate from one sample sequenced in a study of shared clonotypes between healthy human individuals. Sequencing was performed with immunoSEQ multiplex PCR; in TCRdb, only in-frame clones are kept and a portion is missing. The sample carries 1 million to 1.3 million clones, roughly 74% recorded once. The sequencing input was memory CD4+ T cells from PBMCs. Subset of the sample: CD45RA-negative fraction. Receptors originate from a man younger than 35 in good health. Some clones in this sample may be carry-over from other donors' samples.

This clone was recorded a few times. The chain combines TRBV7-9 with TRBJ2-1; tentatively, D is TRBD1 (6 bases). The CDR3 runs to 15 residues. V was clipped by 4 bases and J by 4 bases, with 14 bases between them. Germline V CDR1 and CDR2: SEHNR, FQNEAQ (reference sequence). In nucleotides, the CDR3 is TGTGCCAGCAGCTCGACCGGGACACCGTACAATGAGCAGTTCTTC. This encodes CASSSTGTPYNEQFF.

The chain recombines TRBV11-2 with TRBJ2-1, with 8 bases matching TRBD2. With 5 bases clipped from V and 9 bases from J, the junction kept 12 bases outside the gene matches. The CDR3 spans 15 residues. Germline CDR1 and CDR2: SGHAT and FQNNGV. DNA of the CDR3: TGTGCCAGCAGCCAAGGGCTAGCGGGTCCTCGTGAGCAGTTCTTC. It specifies CASSQGLAGPREQFF.